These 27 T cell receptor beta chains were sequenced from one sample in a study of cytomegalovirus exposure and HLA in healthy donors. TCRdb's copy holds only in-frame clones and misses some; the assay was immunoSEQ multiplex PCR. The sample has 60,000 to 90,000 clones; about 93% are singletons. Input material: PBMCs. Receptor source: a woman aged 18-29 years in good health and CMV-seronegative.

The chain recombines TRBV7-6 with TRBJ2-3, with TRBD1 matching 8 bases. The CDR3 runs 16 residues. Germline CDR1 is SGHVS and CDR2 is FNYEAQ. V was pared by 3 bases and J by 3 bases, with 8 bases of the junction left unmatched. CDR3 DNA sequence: TGTGCCAGCAGCTTGGCCCAGGGGGCGAAGACAGATACGCAGTATTTT. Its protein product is CASSLAQGAKTDTQYF. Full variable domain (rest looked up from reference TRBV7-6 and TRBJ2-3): GAGVSQSPRYKVTKRGQDVALRCDPISGHVSLYWYRQALGQGPEFLTYFNYEAQQDKSGLPNDRFSAERPEGSISTLTIQRTEQRDSAMYRCASSLAQGAKTDTQYFGPGTRLTVL.

CDR3 DNA: TGTGCCAGCAGCAGCGGGGGTAGCACAGATACGCAGTATTTT. It encodes CASSSGGSTDTQYF. The chain links TRBV9 to TRBJ2-3; 8 bases map to TRBD2. CDR1 is SGDLS and CDR2 is YYNGEE in the germline V gene. V lost 4 bases and J lost 0; bases outside the gene matches: 1. CDR3 length: 14 residues.

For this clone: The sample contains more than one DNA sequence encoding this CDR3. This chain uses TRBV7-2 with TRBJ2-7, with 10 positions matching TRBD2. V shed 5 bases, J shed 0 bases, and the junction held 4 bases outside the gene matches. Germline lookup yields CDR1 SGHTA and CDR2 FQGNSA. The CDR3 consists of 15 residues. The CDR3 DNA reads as TGTGCCAGCAGCCTAAGGACTAGCGGCTCCTACGAGCAGTACTTC. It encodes CASSLRTSGSYEQYF.

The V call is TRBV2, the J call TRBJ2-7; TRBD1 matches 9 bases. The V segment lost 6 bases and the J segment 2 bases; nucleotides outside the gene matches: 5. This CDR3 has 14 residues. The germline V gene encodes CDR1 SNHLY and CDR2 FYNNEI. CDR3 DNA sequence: TGTGCCAGCAGGGGGACAGGGCCTACCTACGAGCAGTACTTC. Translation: CASRGTGPTYEQYF. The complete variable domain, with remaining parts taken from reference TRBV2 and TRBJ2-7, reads EPEVTQTPSHQVTQMGQEVILRCVPISNHLYFYWYRQILGQKVEFLVSFYNNEISEKSEIFDDQFSVERPDGSNFTLKIRSTKLEDSAMYFCASRGTGPTYEQYFGPGTRLTVT.

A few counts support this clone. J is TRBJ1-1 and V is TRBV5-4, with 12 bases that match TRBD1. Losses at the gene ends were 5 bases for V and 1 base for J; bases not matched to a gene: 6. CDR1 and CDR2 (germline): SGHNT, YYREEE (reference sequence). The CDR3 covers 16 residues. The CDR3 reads CASRVRDRGPNTEAFF. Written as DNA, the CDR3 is TGTGCCAGCAGGGTCCGGGACAGGGGGCCGAACACTGAAGCTTTCTTT.

The CDR3 bases are TGTGCCAGCAGGTTGATATCGGGACAATACAATGAGCAGTTCTTC. Amino acid sequence: CASRLISGQYNEQFF. The chain links TRBV6-5 to TRBJ2-1; D is possibly TRBD1 (6 bases). V lost 6 bases, J lost 4 bases, and 16 bases lay in between. CDR3 length: 15 amino acids. Per the germline V gene, CDR1 is MNHEY and CDR2 is SVGAGI.

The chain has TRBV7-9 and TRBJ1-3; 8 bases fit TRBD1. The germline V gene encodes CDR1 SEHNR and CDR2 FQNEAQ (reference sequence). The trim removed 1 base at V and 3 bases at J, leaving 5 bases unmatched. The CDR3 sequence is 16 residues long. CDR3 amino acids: CASSLGQGRSGNTIYF. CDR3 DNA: TGTGCCAGCAGCTTAGGACAGGGGAGAAGTGGAAACACCATATATTTT.

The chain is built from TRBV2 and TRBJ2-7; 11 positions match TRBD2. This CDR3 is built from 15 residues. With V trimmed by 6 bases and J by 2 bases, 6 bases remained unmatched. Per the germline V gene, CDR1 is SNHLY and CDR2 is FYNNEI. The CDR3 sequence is CASRTGTSGAYEQYF. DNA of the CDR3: TGTGCCAGCAGGACCGGGACTAGCGGAGCCTACGAGCAGTACTTC.

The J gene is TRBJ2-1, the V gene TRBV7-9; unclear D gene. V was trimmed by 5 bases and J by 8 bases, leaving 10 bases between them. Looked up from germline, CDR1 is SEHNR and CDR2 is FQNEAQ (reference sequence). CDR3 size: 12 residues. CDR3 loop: CASSLLADEQFF. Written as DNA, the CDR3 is TGTGCCAGCAGCCTTTTAGCCGATGAGCAGTTCTTC.

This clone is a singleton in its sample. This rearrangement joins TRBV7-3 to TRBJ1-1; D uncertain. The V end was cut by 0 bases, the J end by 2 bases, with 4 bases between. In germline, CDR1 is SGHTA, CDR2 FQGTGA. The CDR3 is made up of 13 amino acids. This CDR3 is CASSLTPNTEAFF. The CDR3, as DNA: TGTGCCAGCAGCTTAACCCCAAACACTGAAGCTTTCTTT.

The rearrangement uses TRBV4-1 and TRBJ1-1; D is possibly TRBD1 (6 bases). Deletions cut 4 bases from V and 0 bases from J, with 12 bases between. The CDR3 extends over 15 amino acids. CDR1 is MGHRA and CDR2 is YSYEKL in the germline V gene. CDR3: CASSRTDSLNTEAFF. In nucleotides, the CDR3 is TGCGCCAGCAGCCGAACGGACAGCCTGAACACTGAAGCTTTCTTT.

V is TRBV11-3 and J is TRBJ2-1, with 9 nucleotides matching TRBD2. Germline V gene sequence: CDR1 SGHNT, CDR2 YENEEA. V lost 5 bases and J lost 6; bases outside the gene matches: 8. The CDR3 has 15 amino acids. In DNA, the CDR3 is TGTGCCAGCAGCCCTCTAGCGGGGCCTAGCAATGAGCAGTTCTTC. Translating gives CASSPLAGPSNEQFF.

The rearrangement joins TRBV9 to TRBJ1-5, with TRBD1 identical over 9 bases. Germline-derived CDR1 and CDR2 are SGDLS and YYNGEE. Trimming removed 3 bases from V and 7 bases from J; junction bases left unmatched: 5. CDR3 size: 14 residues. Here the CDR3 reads CASSDTGGRQPQHF. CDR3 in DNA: TGTGCCAGCAGCGATACAGGGGGCCGGCAGCCCCAGCATTTT.

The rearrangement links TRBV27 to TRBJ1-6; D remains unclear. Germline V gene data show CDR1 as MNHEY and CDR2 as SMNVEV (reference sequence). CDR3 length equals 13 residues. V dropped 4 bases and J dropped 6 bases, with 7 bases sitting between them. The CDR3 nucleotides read TGTGCCAGCAGTTCCTACCTTAATTCACCCCTCCACTTT. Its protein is CASSSYLNSPLHF.

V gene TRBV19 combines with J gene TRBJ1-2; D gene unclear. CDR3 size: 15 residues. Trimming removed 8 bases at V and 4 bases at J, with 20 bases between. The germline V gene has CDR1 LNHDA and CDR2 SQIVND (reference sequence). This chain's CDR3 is CASGGGIILSYGYTF. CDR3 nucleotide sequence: TGTGCCAGTGGAGGAGGTATCATTCTTTCCTATGGCTACACCTTC.

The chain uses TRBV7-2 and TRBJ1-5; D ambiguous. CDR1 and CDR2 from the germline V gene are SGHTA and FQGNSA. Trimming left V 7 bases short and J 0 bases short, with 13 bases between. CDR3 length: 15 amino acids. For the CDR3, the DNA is TGTGCCAGCACCTTGGATGGAGCTAGCAATCAGCCCCAGCATTTT. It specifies CASTLDGASNQPQHF. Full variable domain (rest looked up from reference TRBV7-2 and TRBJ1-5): GAGVSQSPSNKVTEKGKDVELRCDPISGHTALYWYRQSLGQGLEFLIYFQGNSAPDKSGLPSDRFSAERTGGSVSTLTIQRTQQEDSAVYLCASTLDGASNQPQHFGDGTRLSIL.

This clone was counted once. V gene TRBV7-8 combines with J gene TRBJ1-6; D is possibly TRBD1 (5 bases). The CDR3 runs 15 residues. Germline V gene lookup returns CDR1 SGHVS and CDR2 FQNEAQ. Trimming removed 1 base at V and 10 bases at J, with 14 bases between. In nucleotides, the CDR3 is TGTGCCAGCAGCTTAGTTGGCGACAGCAACTCACCCCTCCACTTT. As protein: CASSLVGDSNSPLHF. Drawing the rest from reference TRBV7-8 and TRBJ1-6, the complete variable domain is GAGVSQSPRYKVAKRGQDVALRCDPISGHVSLFWYQQALGQGPEFLTYFQNEAQLDKSGLPSDRFFAERPEGSVSTLKIQRTQQEDSAVYLCASSLVGDSNSPLHFGNGTRLTVT.

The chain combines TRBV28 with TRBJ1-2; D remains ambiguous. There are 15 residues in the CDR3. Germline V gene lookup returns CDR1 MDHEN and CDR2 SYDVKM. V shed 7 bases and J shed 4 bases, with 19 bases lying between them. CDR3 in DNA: TGTGCCAGCACCCTATCCGGGGTTTTAGTCTATGGCTACACCTTC. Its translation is CASTLSGVLVYGYTF.

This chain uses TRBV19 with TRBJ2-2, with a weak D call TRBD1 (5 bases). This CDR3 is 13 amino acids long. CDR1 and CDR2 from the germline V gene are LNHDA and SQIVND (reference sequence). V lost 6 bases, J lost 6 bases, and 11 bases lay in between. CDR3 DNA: TGTGCCAGTAGCCCCATGGGGCCCGGGGAGCTGTTTTTT. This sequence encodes CASSPMGPGELFF.

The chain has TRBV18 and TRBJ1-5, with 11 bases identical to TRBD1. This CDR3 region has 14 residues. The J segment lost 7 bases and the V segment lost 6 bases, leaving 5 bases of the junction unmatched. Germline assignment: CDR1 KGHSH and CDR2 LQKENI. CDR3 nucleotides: TGTGCCAGCTCGAGGACAGGGGGCATCCAGCCCCAGCATTTT. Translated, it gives CASSRTGGIQPQHF.

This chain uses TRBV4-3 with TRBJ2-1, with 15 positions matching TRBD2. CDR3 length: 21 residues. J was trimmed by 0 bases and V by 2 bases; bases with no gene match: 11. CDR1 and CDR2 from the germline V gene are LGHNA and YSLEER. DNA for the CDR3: TGCGCCAGCAGCCAATCCCTCGCGGGACTAGCGGGGGGAAACTCCTACAATGAGCAGTTCTTC. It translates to CASSQSLAGLAGGNSYNEQFF.

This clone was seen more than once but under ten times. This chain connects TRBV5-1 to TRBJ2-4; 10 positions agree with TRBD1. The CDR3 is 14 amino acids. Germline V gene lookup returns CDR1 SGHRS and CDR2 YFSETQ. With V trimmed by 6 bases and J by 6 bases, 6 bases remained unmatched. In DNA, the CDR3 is TGCGCCAGCACCCCGGACAGGGGGATAAACATTCAGTACTTC. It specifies CASTPDRGINIQYF.

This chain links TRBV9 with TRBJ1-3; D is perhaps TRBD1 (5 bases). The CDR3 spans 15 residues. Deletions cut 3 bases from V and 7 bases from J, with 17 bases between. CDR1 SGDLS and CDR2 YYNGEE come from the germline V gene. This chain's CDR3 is CASSADGARWNTIYF. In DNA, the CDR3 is TGTGCCAGCAGCGCCGATGGGGCCCGGTGGAACACCATATATTTT.

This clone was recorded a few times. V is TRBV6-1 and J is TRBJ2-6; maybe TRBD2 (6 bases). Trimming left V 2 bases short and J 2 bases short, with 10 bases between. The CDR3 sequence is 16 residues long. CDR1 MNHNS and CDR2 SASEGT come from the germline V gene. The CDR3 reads CASSEIPGAGANVLTF. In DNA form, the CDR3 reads TGTGCCAGCAGTGAAATACCGGGAGCTGGGGCCAACGTCCTGACTTTC.

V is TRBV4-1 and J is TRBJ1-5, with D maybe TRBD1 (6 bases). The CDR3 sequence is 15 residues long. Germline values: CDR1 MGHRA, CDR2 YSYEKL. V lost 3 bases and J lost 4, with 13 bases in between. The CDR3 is CASSHQTGGNQPQHF. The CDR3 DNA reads TGCGCCAGCAGCCACCAGACAGGCGGGAATCAGCCCCAGCATTTT.

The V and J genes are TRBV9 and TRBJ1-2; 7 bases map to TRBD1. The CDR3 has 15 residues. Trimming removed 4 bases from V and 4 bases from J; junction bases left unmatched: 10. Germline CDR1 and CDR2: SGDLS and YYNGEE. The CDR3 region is CASSQPGTESYGYTF. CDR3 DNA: TGTGCCAGCAGCCAACCCGGGACAGAAAGCTATGGCTACACCTTC. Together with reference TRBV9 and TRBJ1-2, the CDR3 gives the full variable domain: DSGVTQTPKHLITATGQRVTLRCSPRSGDLSVYWYQQSLDQGLQFLIQYYNGEERAKGNILERFSAQQFPDLHSELNLSSLELGDSALYFCASSQPGTESYGYTFGSGTRLTVV.

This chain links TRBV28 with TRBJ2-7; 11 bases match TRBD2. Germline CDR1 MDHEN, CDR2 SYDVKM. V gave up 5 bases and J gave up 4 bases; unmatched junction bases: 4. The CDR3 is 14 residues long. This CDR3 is CASSHSGGAYEQYF. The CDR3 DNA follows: TGTGCCAGCAGTCATAGCGGGGGGGCTTACGAGCAGTACTTC.